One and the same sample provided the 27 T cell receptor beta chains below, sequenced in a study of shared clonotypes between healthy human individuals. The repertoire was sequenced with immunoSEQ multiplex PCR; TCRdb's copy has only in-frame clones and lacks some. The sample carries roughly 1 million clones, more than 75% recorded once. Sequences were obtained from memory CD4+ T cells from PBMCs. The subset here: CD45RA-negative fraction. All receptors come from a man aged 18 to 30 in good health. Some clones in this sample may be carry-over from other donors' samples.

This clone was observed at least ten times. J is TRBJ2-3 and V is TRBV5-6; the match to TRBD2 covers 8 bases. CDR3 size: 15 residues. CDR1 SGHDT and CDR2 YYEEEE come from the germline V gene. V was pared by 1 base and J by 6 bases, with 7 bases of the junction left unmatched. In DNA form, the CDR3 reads TGTGCCAGCAGCTTGACGGGAGGGCCGGGGGATACGCAGTATTTT. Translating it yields CASSLTGGPGDTQYF.

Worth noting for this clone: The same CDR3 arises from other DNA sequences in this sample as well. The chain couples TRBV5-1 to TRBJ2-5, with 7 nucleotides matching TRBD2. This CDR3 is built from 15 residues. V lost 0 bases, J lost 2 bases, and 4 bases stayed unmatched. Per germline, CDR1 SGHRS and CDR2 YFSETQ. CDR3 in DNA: TGCGCCAGCAGCTTGGCCCAGGGACTACAAGAGACCCAGTACTTC. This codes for CASSLAQGLQETQYF.

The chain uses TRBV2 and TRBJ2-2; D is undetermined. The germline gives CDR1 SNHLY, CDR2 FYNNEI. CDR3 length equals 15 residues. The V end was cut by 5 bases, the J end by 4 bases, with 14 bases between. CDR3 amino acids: CASSRDSPSTGELFF. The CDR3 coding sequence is TGTGCCAGCAGTAGAGATTCCCCCTCCACCGGGGAGCTGTTTTTT.

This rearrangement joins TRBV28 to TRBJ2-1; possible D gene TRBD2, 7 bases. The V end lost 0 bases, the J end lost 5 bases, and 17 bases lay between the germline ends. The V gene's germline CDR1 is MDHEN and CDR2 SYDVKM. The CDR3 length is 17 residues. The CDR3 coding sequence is TGTGCCAGCAGTTTATGGGGCCTGGGGGGGGCGGACAATGAGCAGTTCTTC. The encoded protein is CASSLWGLGGADNEQFF.

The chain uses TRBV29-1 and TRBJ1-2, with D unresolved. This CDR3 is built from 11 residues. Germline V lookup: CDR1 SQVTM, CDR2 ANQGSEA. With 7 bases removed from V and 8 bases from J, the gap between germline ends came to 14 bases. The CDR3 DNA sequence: TGCAGCGGCCAAGAGGCGGGGGGCTACACCTTC. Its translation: CSGQEAGGYTF.

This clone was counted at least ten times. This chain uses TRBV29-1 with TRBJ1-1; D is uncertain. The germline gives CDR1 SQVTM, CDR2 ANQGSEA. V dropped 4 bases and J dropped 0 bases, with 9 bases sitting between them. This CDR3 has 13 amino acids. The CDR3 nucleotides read TGCAGCGTTGTGACCCTCCTGAACACTGAAGCTTTCTTT. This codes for CSVVTLLNTEAFF.

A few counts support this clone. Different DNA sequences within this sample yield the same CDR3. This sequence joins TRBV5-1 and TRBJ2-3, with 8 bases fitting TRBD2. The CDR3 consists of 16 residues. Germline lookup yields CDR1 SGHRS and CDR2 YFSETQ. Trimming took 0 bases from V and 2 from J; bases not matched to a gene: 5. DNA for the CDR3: TGCGCCAGCAGCTTGGGGCCTAGCGGGCTCACAGATACGCAGTATTTT. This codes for CASSLGPSGLTDTQYF.

CDR3 DNA sequence: TGCGCCAGCAGCTTGATCGGAGGGAGTGAAAAACTGTTTTTT. Translated, it gives CASSLIGGSEKLFF. This rearrangement joins TRBV5-1 to TRBJ1-4; D gene unclear. V was clipped by 1 base and J by 7 bases, with 11 bases between them. Per the germline V gene, CDR1 is SGHRS and CDR2 is YFSETQ. The CDR3 runs to 14 residues.

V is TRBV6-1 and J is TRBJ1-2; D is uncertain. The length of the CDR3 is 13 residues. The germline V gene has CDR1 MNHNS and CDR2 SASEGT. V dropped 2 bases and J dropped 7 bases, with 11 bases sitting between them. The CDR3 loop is CASSERGGIGYTF. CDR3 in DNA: TGTGCCAGCAGTGAACGGGGAGGGATTGGCTACACCTTC.

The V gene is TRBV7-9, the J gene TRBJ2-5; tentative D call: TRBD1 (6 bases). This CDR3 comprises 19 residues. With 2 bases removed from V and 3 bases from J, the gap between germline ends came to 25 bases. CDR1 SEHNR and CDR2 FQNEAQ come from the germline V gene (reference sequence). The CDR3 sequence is CASSLFGGIGRGLEETQYF. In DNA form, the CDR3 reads TGTGCCAGCAGCTTATTTGGGGGAATCGGCAGGGGTCTCGAAGAGACCCAGTACTTC. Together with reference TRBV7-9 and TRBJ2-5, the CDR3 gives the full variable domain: DTGVSQNPRHKITKRGQNVTFRCDPISEHNRLYWYRQTLGQGPEFLTYFQNEAQLEKSRLLSDRFSAERPKGSFSTLEIQRTEQGDSAMYLCASSLFGGIGRGLEETQYFGPGTRLLVL.

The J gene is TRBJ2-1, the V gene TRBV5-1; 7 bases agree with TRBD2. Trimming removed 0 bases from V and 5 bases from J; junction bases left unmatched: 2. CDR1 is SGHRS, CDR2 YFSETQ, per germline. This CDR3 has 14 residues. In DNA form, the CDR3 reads TGCGCCAGCAGCTTGGGGAGCGGGAACAATGAGCAGTTCTTC. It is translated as CASSLGSGNNEQFF.

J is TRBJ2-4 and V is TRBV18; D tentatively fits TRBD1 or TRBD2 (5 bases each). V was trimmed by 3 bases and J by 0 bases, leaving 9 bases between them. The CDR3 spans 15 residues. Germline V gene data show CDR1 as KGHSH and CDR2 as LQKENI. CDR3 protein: CASSPAGAAKNIQYF. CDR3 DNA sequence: TGTGCCAGCTCACCCGCCGGGGCAGCCAAAAACATTCAGTACTTC.

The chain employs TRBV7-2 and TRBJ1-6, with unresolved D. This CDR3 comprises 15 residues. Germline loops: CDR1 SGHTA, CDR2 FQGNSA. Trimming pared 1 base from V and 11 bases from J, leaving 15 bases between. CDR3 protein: CASSLGPTVETPLHF. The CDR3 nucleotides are TGTGCCAGCAGCTTAGGGCCTACCGTTGAGACACCCCTCCACTTT.

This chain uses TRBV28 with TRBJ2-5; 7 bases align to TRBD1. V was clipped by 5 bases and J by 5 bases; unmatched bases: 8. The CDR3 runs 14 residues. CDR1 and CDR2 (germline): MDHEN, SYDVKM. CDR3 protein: CASSDRVRVETQYF. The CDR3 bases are TGTGCCAGCAGTGACAGGGTACGAGTCGAGACCCAGTACTTC.

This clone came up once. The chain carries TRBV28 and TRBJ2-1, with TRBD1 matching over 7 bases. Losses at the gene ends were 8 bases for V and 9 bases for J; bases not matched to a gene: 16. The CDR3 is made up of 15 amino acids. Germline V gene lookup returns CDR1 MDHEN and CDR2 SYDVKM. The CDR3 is CASLARTGRLAEQFF. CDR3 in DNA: TGTGCCAGCCTAGCCCGGACAGGTCGTTTGGCTGAGCAGTTCTTC. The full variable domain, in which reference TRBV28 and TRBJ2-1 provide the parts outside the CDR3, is DVKVTQSSRYLVKRTGEKVFLECVQDMDHENMFWYRQDPGLGLRLIYFSYDVKMKEKGDIPEGYSVSREKKERFSLILESASTNQTSMYLCASLARTGRLAEQFFGPGTRLTVL.

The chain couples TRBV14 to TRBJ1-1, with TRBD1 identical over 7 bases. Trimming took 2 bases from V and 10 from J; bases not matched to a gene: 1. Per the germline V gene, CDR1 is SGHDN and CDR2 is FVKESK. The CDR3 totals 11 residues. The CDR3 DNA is TGTGCCAGCAGCCAAACAGGGGTAGCTTTCTTT. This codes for CASSQTGVAFF.

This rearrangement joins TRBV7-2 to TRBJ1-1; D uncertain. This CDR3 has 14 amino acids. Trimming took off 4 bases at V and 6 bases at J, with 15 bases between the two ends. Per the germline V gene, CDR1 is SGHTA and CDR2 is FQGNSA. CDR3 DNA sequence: TGTGCCAGCAGCTACATACCTAGTTCCTCTGAAGCTTTCTTT. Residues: CASSYIPSSSEAFF.

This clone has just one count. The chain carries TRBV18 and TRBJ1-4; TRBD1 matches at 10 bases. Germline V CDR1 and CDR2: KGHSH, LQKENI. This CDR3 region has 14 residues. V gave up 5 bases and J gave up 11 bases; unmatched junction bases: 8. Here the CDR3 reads CASSETGGGGKLFF. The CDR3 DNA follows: TGTGCCAGCTCAGAGACAGGGGGCGGCGGTAAACTGTTTTTT.

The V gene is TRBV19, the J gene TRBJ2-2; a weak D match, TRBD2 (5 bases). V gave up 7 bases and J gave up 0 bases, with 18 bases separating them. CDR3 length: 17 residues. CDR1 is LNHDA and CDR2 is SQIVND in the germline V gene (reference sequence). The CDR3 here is CASTTYGRAPNTGELFF. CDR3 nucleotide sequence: TGTGCCAGTACGACCTATGGGAGAGCTCCGAACACCGGGGAGCTGTTTTTT.

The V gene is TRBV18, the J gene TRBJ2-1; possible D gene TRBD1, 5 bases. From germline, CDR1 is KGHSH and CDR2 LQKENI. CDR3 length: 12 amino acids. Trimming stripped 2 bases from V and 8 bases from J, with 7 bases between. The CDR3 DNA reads TGTGCCAGCTCACCAGGGGCGGATGAGCAGTTCTTC. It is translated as CASSPGADEQFF.

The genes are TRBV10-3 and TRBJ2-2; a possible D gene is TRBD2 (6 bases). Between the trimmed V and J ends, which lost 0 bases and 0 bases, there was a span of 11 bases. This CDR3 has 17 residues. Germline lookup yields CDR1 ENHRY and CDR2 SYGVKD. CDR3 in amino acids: CAISESKRVTNTGELFF. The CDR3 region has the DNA TGTGCCATCAGTGAGTCTAAGCGGGTCACGAACACCGGGGAGCTGTTTTTT.

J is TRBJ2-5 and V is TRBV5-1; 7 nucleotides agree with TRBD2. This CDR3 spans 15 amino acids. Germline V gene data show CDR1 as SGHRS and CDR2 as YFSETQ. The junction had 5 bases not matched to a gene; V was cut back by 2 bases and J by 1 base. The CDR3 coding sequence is TGCGCCAGCAGCTTAGATAGCGGGTCCCAAGAGACCCAGTACTTC. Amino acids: CASSLDSGSQETQYF.

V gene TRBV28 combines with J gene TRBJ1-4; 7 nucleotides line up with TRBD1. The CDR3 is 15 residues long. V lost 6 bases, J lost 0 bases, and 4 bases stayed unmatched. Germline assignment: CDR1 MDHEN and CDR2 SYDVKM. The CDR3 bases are TGTGCCAGCAGGACAGGGTCTGCAACTAATGAAAAACTGTTTTTT. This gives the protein CASRTGSATNEKLFF.

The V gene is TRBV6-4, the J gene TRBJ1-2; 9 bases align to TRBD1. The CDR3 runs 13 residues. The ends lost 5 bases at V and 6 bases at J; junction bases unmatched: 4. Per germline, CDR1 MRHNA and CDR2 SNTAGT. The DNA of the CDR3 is TGTGCCAGCAGTAAGGGGACAGGGAATGGCTACACCTTC. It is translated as CASSKGTGNGYTF.

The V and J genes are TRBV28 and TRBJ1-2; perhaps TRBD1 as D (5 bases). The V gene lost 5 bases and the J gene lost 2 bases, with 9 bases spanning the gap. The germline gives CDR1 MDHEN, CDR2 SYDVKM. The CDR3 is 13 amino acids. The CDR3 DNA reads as TGTGCCAGCAGTCAACAGGCGAACTATGGCTACACCTTC. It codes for CASSQQANYGYTF.

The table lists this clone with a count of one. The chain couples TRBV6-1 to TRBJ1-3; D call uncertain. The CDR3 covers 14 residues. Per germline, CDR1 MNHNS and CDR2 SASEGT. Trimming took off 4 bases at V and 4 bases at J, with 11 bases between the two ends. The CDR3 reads CASSVLGGGNTIYF. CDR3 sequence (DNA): TGTGCCAGCAGTGTTCTGGGAGGAGGAAACACCATATATTTT.

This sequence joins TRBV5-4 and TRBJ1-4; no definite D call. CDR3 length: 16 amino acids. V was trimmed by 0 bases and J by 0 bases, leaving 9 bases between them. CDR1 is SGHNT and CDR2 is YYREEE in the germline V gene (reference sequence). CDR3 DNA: TGTGCCAGCAGCTTGGTTGGGTCGACAACTAATGAAAAACTGTTTTTT. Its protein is CASSLVGSTTNEKLFF.